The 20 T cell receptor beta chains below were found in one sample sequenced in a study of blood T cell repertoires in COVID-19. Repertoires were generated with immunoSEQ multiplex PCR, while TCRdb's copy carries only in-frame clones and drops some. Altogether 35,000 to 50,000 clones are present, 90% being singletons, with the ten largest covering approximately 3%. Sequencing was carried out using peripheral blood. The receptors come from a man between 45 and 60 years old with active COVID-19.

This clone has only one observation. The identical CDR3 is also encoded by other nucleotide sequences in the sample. The CDR3: CASSQDRYEQYF. CDR3 DNA sequence: TGTGCCAGCAGCCAGGACAGATACGAGCAGTACTTC. The genes are TRBV3-1 (or the pseudogene TRBV3-2) and TRBJ2-7, with a weak D call TRBD1 (6 bases). Germline loops: CDR1 LGHDT, CDR2 YNNKEL (reference sequence). V lost 3 bases to trimming and J lost 4 bases, with 7 bases between them. This CDR3 comprises 12 residues.

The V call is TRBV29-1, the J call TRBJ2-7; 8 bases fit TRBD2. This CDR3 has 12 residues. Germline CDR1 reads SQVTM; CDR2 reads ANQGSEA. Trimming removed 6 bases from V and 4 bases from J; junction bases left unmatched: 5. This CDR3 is CSVRTSLYEQYF. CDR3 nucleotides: TGCAGCGTACGGACTAGCTTGTACGAGCAGTACTTC.

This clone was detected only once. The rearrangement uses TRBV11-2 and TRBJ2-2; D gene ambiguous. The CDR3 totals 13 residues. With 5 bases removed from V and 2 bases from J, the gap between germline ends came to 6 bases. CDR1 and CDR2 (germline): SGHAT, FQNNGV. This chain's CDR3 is CASSPDNTGELFF. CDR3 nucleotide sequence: TGTGCCAGCAGCCCAGATAACACCGGGGAGCTGTTTTTT.

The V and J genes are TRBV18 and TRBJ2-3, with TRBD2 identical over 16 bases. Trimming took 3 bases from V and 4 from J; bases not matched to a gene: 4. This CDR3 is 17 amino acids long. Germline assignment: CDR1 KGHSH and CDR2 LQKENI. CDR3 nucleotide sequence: TGTGCCAGCTCACCGATCGGGACTAGCGGGGGGGCAGATACGCAGTATTTT. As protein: CASSPIGTSGGADTQYF.

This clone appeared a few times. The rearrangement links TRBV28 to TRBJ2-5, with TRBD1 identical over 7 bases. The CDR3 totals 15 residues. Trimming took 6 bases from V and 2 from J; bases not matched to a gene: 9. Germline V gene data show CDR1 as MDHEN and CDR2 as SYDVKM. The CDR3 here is CASSPTGQKQETQYF. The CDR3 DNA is TGTGCCAGCAGCCCCACGGGACAGAAACAAGAGACCCAGTACTTC.

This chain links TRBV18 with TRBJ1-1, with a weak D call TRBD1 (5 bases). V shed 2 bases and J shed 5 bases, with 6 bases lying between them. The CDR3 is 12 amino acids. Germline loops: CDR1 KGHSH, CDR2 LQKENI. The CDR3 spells CASSPGATEAFF. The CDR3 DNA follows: TGTGCCAGCTCACCAGGGGCAACTGAAGCTTTCTTT.

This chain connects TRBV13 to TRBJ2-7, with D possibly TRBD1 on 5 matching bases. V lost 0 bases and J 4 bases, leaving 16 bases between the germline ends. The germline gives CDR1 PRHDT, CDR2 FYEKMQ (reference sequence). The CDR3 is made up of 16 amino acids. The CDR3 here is CASSLGPGASGYEQYF. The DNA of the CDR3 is TGTGCCAGCAGCTTAGGCCCTGGGGCGTCTGGTTACGAGCAGTACTTC.

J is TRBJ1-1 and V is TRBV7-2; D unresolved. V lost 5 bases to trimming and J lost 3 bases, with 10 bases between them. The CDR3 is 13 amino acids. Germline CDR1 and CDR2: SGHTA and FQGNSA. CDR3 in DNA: TGTGCCAGCAGCCCACGGGGTTACACTGAAGCTTTCTTT. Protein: CASSPRGYTEAFF.

The CDR3 loop reads CASSHTETDTQYF. The CDR3 bases are TGTGCCAGCAGTCACACAGAGACAGATACGCAGTATTTT. The chain is built from TRBV6-2 or TRBV6-3 and TRBJ2-3; D gene ambiguous. This CDR3 spans 13 amino acids. Trimming cost V 5 bases and J 3 bases, with 9 bases left between them. CDR1 MNHEY and CDR2 SVGEGT come from the germline V gene.

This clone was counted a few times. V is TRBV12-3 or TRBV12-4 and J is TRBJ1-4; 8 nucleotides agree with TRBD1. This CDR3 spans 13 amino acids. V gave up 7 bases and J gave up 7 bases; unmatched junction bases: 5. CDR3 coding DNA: TGTGCCAGCACCGCAGGGGGCCCTGAAAAACTGTTTTTT. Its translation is CASTAGGPEKLFF.

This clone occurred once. In DNA form, the CDR3 reads TGTGCCAGCAGCTTAGTAGCGGGGTCGCCCTACGAGCAGTACTTC. Protein: CASSLVAGSPYEQYF. The chain recombines TRBV7-8 with TRBJ2-7; 8 bases agree with TRBD2. This CDR3 region has 15 residues. Germline values: CDR1 SGHVS, CDR2 FQNEAQ. J lost 2 bases, V lost 1 base, and 4 bases had no gene match.

CDR3 loop: CASSDLSGNQPQHF. CDR3 DNA: TGTGCCAGCAGTGATTTGTCGGGCAATCAGCCCCAGCATTTT. The J gene is TRBJ1-5, the V gene TRBV2, with no clear D. Germline lookup yields CDR1 SNHLY and CDR2 FYNNEI. The CDR3 contains 14 residues. Trimming removed 3 bases from V and 2 bases from J, with 8 bases in between.

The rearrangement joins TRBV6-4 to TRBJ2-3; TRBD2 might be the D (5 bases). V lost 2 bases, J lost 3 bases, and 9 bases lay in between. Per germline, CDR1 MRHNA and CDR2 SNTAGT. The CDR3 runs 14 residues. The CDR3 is CASSDLGGTDTQYF. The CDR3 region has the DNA TGTGCCAGCAGTGACCTAGGAGGTACAGATACGCAGTATTTT.

CDR3 in amino acids: CASRVNSNYGYTF. DNA of the CDR3: TGTGCCAGTAGAGTGAACTCTAACTATGGCTACACCTTC. J is TRBJ1-2 and V is TRBV19; D not resolved. The CDR3 contains 13 residues. Germline lookup yields CDR1 LNHDA and CDR2 SQIVND (reference sequence). The ends were cut back, 6 bases at V and 0 bases at J, with 8 bases in the middle. Supplemented by reference TRBV19 and TRBJ1-2, the full variable domain reads DGGITQSPKYLFRKEGQNVTLSCEQNLNHDAMYWYRQDPGQGLRLIYYSQIVNDFQKGDIAEGYSVSREKKESFPLTVTSAQKNPTAFYLCASRVNSNYGYTFGSGTRLTVV.

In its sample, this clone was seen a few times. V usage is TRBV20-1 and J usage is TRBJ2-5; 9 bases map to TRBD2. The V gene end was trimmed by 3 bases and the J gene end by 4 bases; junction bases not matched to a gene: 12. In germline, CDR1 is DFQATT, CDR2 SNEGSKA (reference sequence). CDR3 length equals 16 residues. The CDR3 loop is CSASLAGGLAGETQYF. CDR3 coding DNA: TGCAGTGCTAGTTTAGCCGGGGGACTAGCTGGAGAGACCCAGTACTTC.

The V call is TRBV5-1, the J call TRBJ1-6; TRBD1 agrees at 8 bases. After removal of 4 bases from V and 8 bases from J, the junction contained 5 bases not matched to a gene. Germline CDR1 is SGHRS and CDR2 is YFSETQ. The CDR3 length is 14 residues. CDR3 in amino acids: CASSGGTGYSPLHF. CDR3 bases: TGCGCCAGCAGCGGGGGGACAGGATATTCACCCCTCCACTTT.

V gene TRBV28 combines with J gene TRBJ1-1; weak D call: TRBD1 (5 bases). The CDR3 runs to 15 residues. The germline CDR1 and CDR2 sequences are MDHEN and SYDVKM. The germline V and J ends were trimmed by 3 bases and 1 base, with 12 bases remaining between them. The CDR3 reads CASSLGGGPNTEAFF. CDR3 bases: TGTGCCAGCAGTTTGGGCGGGGGACCGAACACTGAAGCTTTCTTT.

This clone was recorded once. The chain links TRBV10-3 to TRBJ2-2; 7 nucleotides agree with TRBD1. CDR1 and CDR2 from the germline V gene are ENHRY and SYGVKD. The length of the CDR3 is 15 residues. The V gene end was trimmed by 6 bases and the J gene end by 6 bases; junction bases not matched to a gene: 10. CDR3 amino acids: CAIRNRGVDAGELFF. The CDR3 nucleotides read TGTGCCATCAGGAACAGGGGTGTCGACGCCGGGGAGCTGTTTTTT.

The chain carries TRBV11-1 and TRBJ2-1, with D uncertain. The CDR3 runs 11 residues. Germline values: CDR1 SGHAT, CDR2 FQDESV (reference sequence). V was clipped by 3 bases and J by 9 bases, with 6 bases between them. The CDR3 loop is CASSLRIEQFF. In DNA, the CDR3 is TGTGCCAGCAGCTTGCGGATTGAGCAGTTCTTC. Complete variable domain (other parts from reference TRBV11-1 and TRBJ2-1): EAEVAQSPRYKITEKSQAVAFWCDPISGHATLYWYRQILGQGPELLVQFQDESVVDDSQLPKDRFSAERLKGVDSTLKIQPAELGDSAMYLCASSLRIEQFFGPGTRLTVL.

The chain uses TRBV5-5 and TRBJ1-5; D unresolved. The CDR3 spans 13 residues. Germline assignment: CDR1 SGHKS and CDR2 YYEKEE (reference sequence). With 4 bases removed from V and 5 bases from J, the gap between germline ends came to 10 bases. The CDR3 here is CASSRAGDQPQHF. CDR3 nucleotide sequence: TGTGCCAGCAGCAGGGCCGGGGATCAGCCCCAGCATTTT. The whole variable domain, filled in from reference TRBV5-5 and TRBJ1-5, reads DAGVTQSPTHLIKTRGQQVTLRCSPISGHKSVSWYQQVLGQGPQFIFQYYEKEERGRGNFPDRFSARQFPNYSSELNVNALLLGDSALYLCASSRAGDQPQHFGDGTRLSIL.